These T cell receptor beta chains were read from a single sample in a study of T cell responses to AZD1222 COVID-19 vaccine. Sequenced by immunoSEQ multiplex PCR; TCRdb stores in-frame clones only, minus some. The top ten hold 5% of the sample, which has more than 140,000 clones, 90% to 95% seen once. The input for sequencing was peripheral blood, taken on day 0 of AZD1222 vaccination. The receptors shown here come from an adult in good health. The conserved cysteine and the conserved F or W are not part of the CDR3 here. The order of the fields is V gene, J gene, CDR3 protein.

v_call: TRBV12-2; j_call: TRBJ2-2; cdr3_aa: ASRSNPYRANTGELF
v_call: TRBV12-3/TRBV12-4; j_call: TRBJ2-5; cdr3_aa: ASSIGTIETQY
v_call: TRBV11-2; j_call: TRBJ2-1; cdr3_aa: ASSPLTSGSNEQF
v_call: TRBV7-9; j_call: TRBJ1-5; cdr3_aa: ASSLGGGSNQPQH
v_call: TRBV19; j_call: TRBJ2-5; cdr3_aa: ASSIGSPSWETQY
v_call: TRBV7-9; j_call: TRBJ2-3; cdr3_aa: ASSPTAAATDTQY
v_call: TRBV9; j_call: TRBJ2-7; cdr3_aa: ASSVVGDPAGEQY
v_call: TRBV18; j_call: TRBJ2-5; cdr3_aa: ASSPRTGWGETQY
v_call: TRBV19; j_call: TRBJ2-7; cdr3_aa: ASGMGGTYEQY
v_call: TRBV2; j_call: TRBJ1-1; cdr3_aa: ASSDSHPTVVVKAF
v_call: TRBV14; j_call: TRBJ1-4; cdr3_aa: ASSQARGEKLF
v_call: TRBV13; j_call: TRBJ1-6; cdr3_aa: ASSLGHGYNSPLH
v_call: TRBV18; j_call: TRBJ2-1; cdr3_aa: ASSLSSGAYNEQF
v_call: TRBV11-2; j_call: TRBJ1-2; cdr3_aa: ASSPLGGYGYT
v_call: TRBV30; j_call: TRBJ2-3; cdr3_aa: AWSNRGSYTDTQY
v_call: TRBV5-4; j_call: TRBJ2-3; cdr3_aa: ASSLPTVTDTQY
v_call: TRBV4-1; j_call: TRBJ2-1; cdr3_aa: ASSHVDMGLAPYNEQF
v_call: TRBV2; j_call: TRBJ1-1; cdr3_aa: ASRIDMNTEAF
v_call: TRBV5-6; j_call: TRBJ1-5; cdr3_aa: ASSLTGDSNQPQH
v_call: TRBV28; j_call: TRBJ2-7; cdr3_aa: ASTDYRGGQY
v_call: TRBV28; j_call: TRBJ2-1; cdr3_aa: ASSYQGSHEQF
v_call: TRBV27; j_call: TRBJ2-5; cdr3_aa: ASSLGSSGIPSQETQY
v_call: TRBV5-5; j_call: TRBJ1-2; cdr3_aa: ASSLTGGHLYGYT
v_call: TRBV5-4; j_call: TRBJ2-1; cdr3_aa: ASSLAHNEQF
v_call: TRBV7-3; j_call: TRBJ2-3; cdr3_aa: ASSQTRASGYTDTQY
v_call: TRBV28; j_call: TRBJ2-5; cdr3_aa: ASSLGQGKETQY
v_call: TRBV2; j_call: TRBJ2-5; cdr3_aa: ASRETGVTGETQY
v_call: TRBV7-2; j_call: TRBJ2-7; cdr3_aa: ASSLSGTSSYEQY
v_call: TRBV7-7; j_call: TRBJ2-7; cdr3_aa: ASSPAGTQTGEQY
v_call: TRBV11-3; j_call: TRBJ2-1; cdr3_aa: ASSLGAGEQF
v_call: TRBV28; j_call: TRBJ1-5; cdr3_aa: ASRSTDQPQH
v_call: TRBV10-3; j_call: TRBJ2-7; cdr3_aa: AISESSRGRAAREQY
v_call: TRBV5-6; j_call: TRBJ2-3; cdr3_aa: ASSSTRLAGTDTQY
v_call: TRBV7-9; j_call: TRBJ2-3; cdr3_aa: ASAGNTQY
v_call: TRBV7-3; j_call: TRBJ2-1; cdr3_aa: ASSLGGTDEQF
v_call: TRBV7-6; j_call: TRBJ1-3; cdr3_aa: ASSPEGSSSGNTIY
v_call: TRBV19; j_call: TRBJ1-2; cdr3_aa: ASSIEGRGMLYGYT
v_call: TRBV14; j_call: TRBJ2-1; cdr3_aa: ASSLLTGGRNNEQF
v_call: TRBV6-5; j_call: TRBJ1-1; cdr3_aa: ATPPGGLNTEAF
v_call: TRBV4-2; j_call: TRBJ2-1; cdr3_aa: ASSQVGSLYNEQF
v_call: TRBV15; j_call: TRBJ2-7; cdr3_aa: ATSLGPPRDRGLEQY
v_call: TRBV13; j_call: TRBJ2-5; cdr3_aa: ASNRLGGKTQY
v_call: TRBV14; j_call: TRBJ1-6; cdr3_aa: ASSRTDYNSPLH
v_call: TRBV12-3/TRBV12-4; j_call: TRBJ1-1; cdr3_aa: ASSFDGNTEAF
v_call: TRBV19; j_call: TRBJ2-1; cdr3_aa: ASSVSGRAENEQF
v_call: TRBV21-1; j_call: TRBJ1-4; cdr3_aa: ASSPRTGGSNEKLF
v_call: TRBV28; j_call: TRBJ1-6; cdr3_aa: ASSSDRGWNSPLH
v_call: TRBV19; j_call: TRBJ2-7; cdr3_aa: ASSMSASDEQY
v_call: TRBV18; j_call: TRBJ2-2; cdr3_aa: ASSLLTEGTGELF
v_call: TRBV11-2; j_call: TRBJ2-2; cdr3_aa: ASSSWTGWGGELF
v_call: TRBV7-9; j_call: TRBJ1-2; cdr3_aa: ASSLAGSEGYT
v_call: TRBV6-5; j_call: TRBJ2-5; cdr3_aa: ASSYGGRAVRTQY
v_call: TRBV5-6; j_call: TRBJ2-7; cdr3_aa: ASSFRTTPEQY
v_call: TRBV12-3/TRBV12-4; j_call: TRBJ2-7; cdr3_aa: ASAGPLEQY
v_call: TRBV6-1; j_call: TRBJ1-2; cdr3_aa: ASSEMEGRSGYT
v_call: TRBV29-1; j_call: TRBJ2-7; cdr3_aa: SVEGEGGSEQY
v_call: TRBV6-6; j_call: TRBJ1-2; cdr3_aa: ASRLDSSYGYT
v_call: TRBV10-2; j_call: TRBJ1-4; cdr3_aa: ASSERPTRLF
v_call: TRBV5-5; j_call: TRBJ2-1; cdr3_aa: ASSSGGLDNEQF